This TCR beta chain is drawn from a study of CD8 T cells in Susac syndrome. Random hexamers were used to reverse transcribe the RNA input (about 0.5 to 1 ug). TCRdb analysed the immunoSEQ multiplex PCR reads with MiXCR anew, one entry per CDR3 protein. This table holds about 160,000 distinct CDR3 sequences, 94% found once. Germline CDR1 is KGHSH and CDR2 is LQKENI. Trimming removed 2 bases at V and 5 bases at J, with 4 bases between. The CDR3 runs to 12 residues. FACS enriched CD8+ TEMRA cells, while bulk CD8+ and CD4+ were negatively isolated. The chain carries TRBV18 and TRBJ1-3; D call uncertain. This TCR derives from a human donor with multiple sclerosis. The source material was CD4+ T cells from PBMCs. The CDR3 DNA sequence: TGTGCCAGCTCACCAGGGAGAAACACCATATATTTT. Residues: CASSPGRNTIYF.